This T cell receptor (beta chain) was sequenced during a study of blood T cell repertoires in COVID-19. Study-wide background: Samples of COVID-19 (acute and convalescent) were obtained from the United States, Italy and Spain.

Clones were sequenced by immunoSEQ multiplex PCR, and TCRdb holds only the in-frame ones, with some missing. Of under 300,000 clones listed, roughly 87% are singletons. The CDR3 totals 15 residues. V was cut by 6 bases and J by 3 bases, with 17 bases left in between. The V gene's germline CDR1 is MNHEY and CDR2 SVGAGI. The sample comprised peripheral blood. The rearrangement uses TRBV6-5 and TRBJ1-1; possibly TRBD1 for D (6 bases). This clonotype was sampled from a man in his fifties or sixties who had recovered from COVID-19. CDR3 sequence: CASSTLRGPYTEAFF. The CDR3 bases are TGTGCCAGCAGCACTCTCAGGGGACCTTACACTGAAGCTTTCTTT.